One and the same sample provided the 4 T cell receptor beta chains below, sequenced in a study of glioma-infiltrating T cells. The iRepertoire nested amplicon-rescue multiplex PCR amplified TCR alpha and beta CDR3s from RNA. TCRdb re-called the multiplex PCR reads through MiXCR, storing one row per CDR3 protein. The data contain over 100,000 distinct CDR3 sequences, less than 30% of them singletons. The specimen sequenced was glioma tissue, nonneoplastic brain tissue, or PBMCs (not recorded which). All receptors come from a human donor with low-grade glioma or glioblastoma, undergoing nonglioma brain surgery, or in good health (not recorded which).

The V and J genes are TRBV5-4 and TRBJ1-2; 9 nucleotides match TRBD1. The CDR3 extends over 15 amino acids. Germline CDR1 reads SGHNT; CDR2 reads YYREEE (reference sequence). With 0 bases clipped from V and 3 bases from J, the junction kept 3 bases outside the gene matches. CDR3 coding DNA: TGTGCCAGCAGCTTGGAGAGGACAGGGGACTATGGCTACACCTTC. Protein sequence: CASSLERTGDYGYTF. The full variable domain, its missing parts supplied by reference TRBV5-4 and TRBJ1-2, is ETGVTQSPTHLIKTRGQQVTLRCSSQSGHNTVSWYQQALGQGPQFIFQYYREEENGRGNFPPRFSGLQFPNYSSELNVNALELDDSALYLCASSLERTGDYGYTFGSGTRLTVV.

This sequence joins TRBV7-2 and TRBJ1-5; D unclear. The V gene's germline CDR1 is SGHTA and CDR2 FQGNSA. Trimming removed 4 bases from V and 0 bases from J, with 10 bases in between. The CDR3 covers 15 residues. This CDR3 is CASSSKTYSNQPQHF. The CDR3 DNA sequence: TGTGCCAGCAGCTCCAAGACATATAGCAATCAGCCCCAGCATTTT. Looking up the rest from reference TRBV7-2 and TRBJ1-5 gives the full variable domain: GAGVSQSPSNKVTEKGKDVELRCDPISGHTALYWYRQSLGQGLEFLIYFQGNSAPDKSGLPSDRFSAERTGGSVSTLTIQRTQQEDSAVYLCASSSKTYSNQPQHFGDGTRLSIL.

Many counts were recorded for this clonotype. The chain carries TRBV7-2 and TRBJ2-7; D not resolved. Trimming removed 5 bases at V and 0 bases at J, with 14 bases between. This CDR3 region has 15 residues. CDR1 is SGHTA, CDR2 FQGNSA, per germline. The CDR3 loop is CASSQDVGFSYEQYF. CDR3 in DNA: TGTGCCAGCAGCCAGGACGTGGGGTTCTCCTACGAGCAGTACTTC. Combining the CDR3 with reference TRBV7-2 and TRBJ2-7 gives the whole variable domain GAGVSQSPSNKVTEKGKDVELRCDPISGHTALYWYRQSLGQGLEFLIYFQGNSAPDKSGLPSDRFSAERTGGSVSTLTIQRTQQEDSAVYLCASSQDVGFSYEQYFGPGTRLTVT.

This clonotype was picked up many times. The germline gene is not matched at one end of the junction; a read error may be the cause. This chain links TRBV27 with TRBJ1-2; 12 nucleotides align to TRBD1. The length of the CDR3 is 14 residues. Germline CDR1 is MNHEY and CDR2 is SMNVEV (reference sequence). The CDR3 DNA is TGTGCCAGCAGTTCAACCGGGACAGGGGGCCCAAGCGCCTTC. Amino acids: CASSSTGTGGPSAF.